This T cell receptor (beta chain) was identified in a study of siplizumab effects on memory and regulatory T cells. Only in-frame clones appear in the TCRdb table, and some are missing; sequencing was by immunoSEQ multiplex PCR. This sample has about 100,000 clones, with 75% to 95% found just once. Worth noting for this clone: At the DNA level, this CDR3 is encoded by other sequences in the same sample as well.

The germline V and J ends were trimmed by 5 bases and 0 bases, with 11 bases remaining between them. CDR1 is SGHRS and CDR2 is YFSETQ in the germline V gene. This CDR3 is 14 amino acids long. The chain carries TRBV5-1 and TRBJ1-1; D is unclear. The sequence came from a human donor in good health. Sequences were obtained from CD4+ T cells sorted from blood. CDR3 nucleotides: TGCGCCAGCAGTCTAGACGGACTGAACACTGAAGCTTTCTTT. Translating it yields CASSLDGLNTEAFF.